The rows below give T cell receptor beta chains drawn from one sample of a study of blood T cell repertoires in COVID-19. The assay was immunoSEQ multiplex PCR, and TCRdb's table has in-frame clones only and misses some. The table records under 300,000 clones, 82% of them present only once. The sample consisted of PBMCs or T cells enriched from blood (not recorded which). These receptors came from a man aged 35-49 years who had recovered from COVID-19. Each CDR3 is given with its conserved first and last residue. D genes are given only for firm matches.

d_gene: -; j_gene: TRBJ1-2; v_gene: TRBV6-5; len: 13; CDR3aa: CASSSRSNYGYTF
d_gene: -; j_gene: TRBJ1-6; v_gene: TRBV30; len: 16; CDR3aa: CAWSPVGQGKGSPLHF
d_gene: TRBD1; j_gene: TRBJ1-5; v_gene: TRBV7-3; len: 13; CDR3aa: CASSWDSKQPQHF
d_gene: -; j_gene: TRBJ2-1; v_gene: TRBV6-5; len: 11; CDR3aa: CASSYGSEQFF
d_gene: TRBD2; j_gene: TRBJ2-7; v_gene: TRBV6-5; len: 12; CDR3aa: CASRGLVNEQYF
d_gene: TRBD1; j_gene: TRBJ2-3; v_gene: TRBV5-4; len: 14; CDR3aa: CASSSRGRTDTQYF
d_gene: -; j_gene: TRBJ2-7; v_gene: TRBV2; len: 14; CDR3aa: CASSTGPPSYEQYF
d_gene: -; j_gene: TRBJ1-3; v_gene: TRBV7-9; len: 14; CDR3aa: CASSATAGGNTIYF
d_gene: TRBD2; j_gene: TRBJ2-4; v_gene: TRBV5-4; len: 16; CDR3aa: CASSLAGGLAKNIQYF
d_gene: -; j_gene: TRBJ2-7; v_gene: TRBV7-9; len: 17; CDR3aa: CASSLGVGHHSIYEQYF
d_gene: -; j_gene: TRBJ1-1; v_gene: TRBV28; len: 14; CDR3aa: CASSWGGATTEAFF
d_gene: TRBD2; j_gene: TRBJ2-7; v_gene: TRBV5-1; len: 14; CDR3aa: CASSLGLADNEQYF
d_gene: -; j_gene: TRBJ1-3; v_gene: TRBV5-6; len: 16; CDR3aa: CASSLAGFVTGNTIYF
d_gene: -; j_gene: TRBJ1-5; v_gene: TRBV4-1; len: 15; CDR3aa: CASSQWGRNNQPQHF
d_gene: TRBD1; j_gene: TRBJ1-5; v_gene: TRBV6-1; len: 14; CDR3aa: CASSEHQGGVAQHF
d_gene: -; j_gene: TRBJ2-7; v_gene: TRBV30; len: 14; CDR3aa: CAWTQGVPPYEQYF
d_gene: -; j_gene: TRBJ1-5; v_gene: TRBV6-7; len: 14; CDR3aa: CASSYYGCNQPQHF
d_gene: TRBD2; j_gene: TRBJ2-1; v_gene: TRBV7-2; len: 17; CDR3aa: CASNSGGASGAYNEQFF
d_gene: -; j_gene: TRBJ2-1; v_gene: TRBV5-6; len: 15; CDR3aa: CASSPPAGGYNEQFF
d_gene: TRBD2; j_gene: TRBJ2-5; v_gene: TRBV18; len: 16; CDR3aa: CASSPPRLAGQETQYF
d_gene: TRBD2; j_gene: TRBJ2-7; v_gene: TRBV2; len: 14; CDR3aa: CASSVAGALYEQYF
d_gene: -; j_gene: TRBJ2-3; v_gene: TRBV12-3/TRBV12-4; len: 13; CDR3aa: CASSLTRRDTQYF
d_gene: TRBD1; j_gene: TRBJ1-2; v_gene: TRBV5-1; len: 15; CDR3aa: CASSPRTGANYGYTF
d_gene: -; j_gene: TRBJ1-2; v_gene: TRBV30; len: 12; CDR3aa: CAWSPGTVGYTF
d_gene: -; j_gene: TRBJ1-6; v_gene: TRBV5-4; len: 14; CDR3aa: CASSLMRADSPLHF
d_gene: -; j_gene: TRBJ2-1; v_gene: TRBV5-1; len: 13; CDR3aa: CASSLVPEDEQFF
d_gene: TRBD1; j_gene: TRBJ2-1; v_gene: TRBV9; len: 13; CDR3aa: CASAGQGDNEQFF
d_gene: -; j_gene: TRBJ2-1; v_gene: TRBV7-9; len: 15; CDR3aa: CASSLARGGANEQFF
d_gene: -; j_gene: TRBJ1-1; v_gene: TRBV29-1; len: 12; CDR3aa: CSVVGADTEAFF
d_gene: -; j_gene: TRBJ2-2; v_gene: TRBV11-2; len: 16; CDR3aa: CASSPIYVLNTGELFF
d_gene: TRBD2; j_gene: TRBJ2-7; v_gene: TRBV19; len: 14; CDR3aa: CATGAGGKAYEQYF
d_gene: -; j_gene: TRBJ2-5; v_gene: TRBV24-1; len: 15; CDR3aa: CATSDPTGTSETQYF
d_gene: -; j_gene: TRBJ2-2; v_gene: TRBV5-4; len: 16; CDR3aa: CASSPGNRGDTGELFF
d_gene: -; j_gene: TRBJ1-1; v_gene: TRBV3-1/TRBV3-2; len: 14; CDR3aa: CASSLGTGSREAFF
d_gene: -; j_gene: TRBJ2-5; v_gene: TRBV11-1; len: 13; CDR3aa: CASGRGNQETQYF
d_gene: -; j_gene: TRBJ2-5; v_gene: TRBV24-1; len: 13; CDR3aa: CATGGRFQETQYF
d_gene: -; j_gene: TRBJ1-1; v_gene: TRBV5-1; len: 16; CDR3aa: CASSLSPTSSNTEAFF
d_gene: TRBD1; j_gene: TRBJ2-7; v_gene: TRBV5-4; len: 17; CDR3aa: CASRDSFEGQGSHEQYF
d_gene: -; j_gene: TRBJ1-1; v_gene: TRBV7-9; len: 14; CDR3aa: CASSWRALNTEAFF
d_gene: -; j_gene: TRBJ1-1; v_gene: TRBV7-7; len: 13; CDR3aa: CASSSQLNTEAFF
d_gene: -; j_gene: TRBJ2-1; v_gene: TRBV27; len: 13; CDR3aa: CASSLGQIGEQFF
d_gene: -; j_gene: TRBJ2-1; v_gene: TRBV19; len: 14; CDR3aa: CASKGREGVGEQFF
d_gene: -; j_gene: TRBJ1-1; v_gene: TRBV28; len: 15; CDR3aa: CASSLSGQRVTEAFF
d_gene: TRBD1; j_gene: TRBJ1-3; v_gene: TRBV28; len: 14; CDR3aa: CASSSTTGEYTIYF
d_gene: TRBD1; j_gene: TRBJ1-1; v_gene: TRBV7-3; len: 13; CDR3aa: CASSLRQGTEAFF
d_gene: -; j_gene: TRBJ1-2; v_gene: TRBV15; len: 13; CDR3aa: CATSRDGARIWTF
d_gene: -; j_gene: TRBJ2-7; v_gene: TRBV7-2; len: 15; CDR3aa: CASSLGGQNHYEQYF
d_gene: -; j_gene: TRBJ2-2; v_gene: TRBV19; len: 17; CDR3aa: CASSIDPKGANTGELFF
d_gene: TRBD2; j_gene: TRBJ2-3; v_gene: TRBV20-1; len: 15; CDR3aa: CSASQGTSDIDTQYF
d_gene: -; j_gene: TRBJ2-5; v_gene: TRBV7-9; len: 13; CDR3aa: CASSPFGGETQYF